Presented here are 32 T cell receptor beta chains from one specimen sequenced in a study of Ad26.COV2.S vaccination and SARS-CoV-2 variants. Sequencing used immunoSEQ multiplex PCR; TCRdb keeps in-frame clones, though not all of them. The data contain 320,000 or so clones, 75% to 90% of them singletons. Specified treatment: around 19 received Ad26.COV2.S at low or high dose, single or two shots; about 5 received placebo; per-sample allocation not given. Sampling happened 63 days after the first vaccine or placebo injection. The sample in question was peripheral blood, obtained in a trial of Ad26.COV2.S vaccine versus placebo. The receptors stem from a person aged 18 to 59 who received the Ad26.COV2.S COVID-19 vaccine or a placebo.

This chain links TRBV10-2 with TRBJ1-2, with TRBD1 as a possible D gene (5 bases). Trimming pared 1 base from V and 2 bases from J, leaving 23 bases between. Germline-derived CDR1 and CDR2 are WSHSY and SAAADI. CDR3 length: 19 amino acids. CDR3 in DNA: TGCGCCAGCAGTGAGTGGGGCACCAGATTAGCGGAGGGAAACTATGGCTACACCTTC. Translated, it gives CASSEWGTRLAEGNYGYTF.

The CDR3 sequence is CASKGISGRQLSYEQYV. CDR3 nucleotide sequence: TGTGCCAGCAAGGGGATTAGCGGGAGGCAGCTCTCCTACGAGCAGTACGTC. This sequence joins TRBV27 and TRBJ2-7; 10 bases are a match to TRBD2. V was clipped by 7 bases and J by 0 bases; unmatched bases: 12. CDR1 MNHEY and CDR2 SMNVEV come from the germline V gene (reference sequence). CDR3 size: 17 residues.

The V gene is TRBV5-4, the J gene TRBJ2-5; tentative D call: TRBD2 (6 bases). Looked up from germline, CDR1 is SGHNT and CDR2 is YYREEE (reference sequence). The CDR3 spans 14 residues. Trimming left V 2 bases short and J 3 bases short, with 11 bases between. This CDR3 is CASSFQGGKETQYF. DNA for the CDR3: TGTGCCAGCAGCTTCCAGGGCGGGAAAGAGACCCAGTACTTC.

The chain is built from TRBV29-1 and TRBJ2-1; 8 positions agree with TRBD2. The germline V gene encodes CDR1 SQVTM and CDR2 ANQGSEA. This CDR3 region has 15 residues. V gave up 3 bases and J gave up 4 bases; unmatched junction bases: 8. CDR3 DNA: TGCAGCGTTGATGGGACTAGTACCGAGTACAATGAGCAGTTCTTC. Translation gives CSVDGTSTEYNEQFF.

The chain uses TRBV24-1 and TRBJ2-1; the match to TRBD2 covers 8 bases. CDR1 is KGHDR and CDR2 is SFDVKD in the germline V gene. V shed 5 bases, J shed 0 bases, and the junction held 2 bases outside the gene matches. This CDR3 comprises 15 residues. The CDR3 protein is CATSAGGSSYNEQFF. CDR3 nucleotide sequence: TGTGCCACCAGTGCGGGAGGGAGCTCCTACAATGAGCAGTTCTTC.

The chain recombines TRBV2 with TRBJ1-6; no clear D gene. This CDR3 is 16 amino acids long. In germline, CDR1 is SNHLY, CDR2 FYNNEI. Trimming cost V 1 base and J 7 bases, with 14 bases left between them. Here the CDR3 reads CASSEGGGIPNSPLHF. CDR3 coding DNA: TGTGCCAGCAGTGAAGGGGGAGGGATTCCGAATTCACCCCTCCACTTT.

The gene calls are TRBV19 and TRBJ2-2; the D gene is possibly TRBD2 (5 bases). The germline V and J ends were trimmed by 3 bases and 4 bases, with 12 bases remaining between them. CDR3 length: 15 residues. CDR1 and CDR2 (germline): LNHDA, SQIVND (reference sequence). The chain's CDR3 is CASSISSEGTGELFF. The CDR3 nucleotides are TGTGCCAGTAGTATTTCCAGCGAGGGCACCGGGGAGCTGTTTTTT.

The chain uses TRBV27 and TRBJ2-7; 9 bases map to TRBD1. V lost 6 bases and J lost 6; bases outside the gene matches: 12. Germline CDR1 and CDR2: MNHEY and SMNVEV (reference sequence). CDR3 length: 15 amino acids. CDR3 loop: CASSPTGTGSPEQYV. For the CDR3, the DNA is TGTGCCAGCAGCCCCACCGGGACAGGGAGCCCCGAGCAGTACGTC.

The chain combines TRBV5-8 with TRBJ2-3; possibly TRBD2 for D (5 bases). CDR1 and CDR2 (germline): SGHTS, YDEGEE. The CDR3 is 14 amino acids. Trimming took off 4 bases at V and 2 bases at J, with 11 bases between the two ends. The CDR3 region is CASSHGLSTDTQYF. DNA for the CDR3: TGTGCCAGCAGCCACGGACTTTCCACAGATACGCAGTATTTT.

V usage is TRBV6-2 or TRBV6-3 and J usage is TRBJ2-7; 10 bases align to TRBD1. There are 18 residues in the CDR3. Germline V gene data show CDR1 as MNHEY and CDR2 as SVGEGT. The ends lost 0 bases at V and 1 base at J; junction bases unmatched: 9. In DNA, the CDR3 is TGTGCCAGCAGTTACTCGGCCGGGGACAGGGGAATTTCCTACGAGCAGTACGTC. Translating it yields CASSYSAGDRGISYEQYV.

This clone occurred a few times. The rearrangement uses TRBV6-2 or TRBV6-3 and TRBJ2-1, with TRBD2 matching 12 bases. V trimming: 5 bases; J trimming: 6 bases; junction bases outside the gene matches: 11. The germline V gene has CDR1 MNHEY and CDR2 SVGEGT. The CDR3 contains 17 residues. As DNA, the CDR3 is TGTGCCAGCAGTACCCGGCTAGCGGGGGGGGTAAGCAATGAGCAGTTCTTC. Amino acids: CASSTRLAGGVSNEQFF.

The genes are TRBV10-3 and TRBJ1-1; D unresolved. CDR3 size: 14 residues. V lost 0 bases and J 4 bases, leaving 9 bases between the germline ends. Germline V gene sequence: CDR1 ENHRY, CDR2 SYGVKD. CDR3 protein: CAISESRSSTEAFF. DNA of the CDR3: TGTGCCATCAGTGAGTCGAGGTCGTCCACTGAAGCTTTCTTT.

CDR3 DNA sequence: TGTGCCGTAACATCGGCTCTATACGGGAAGACTGAAGCTTTCTTT. This encodes CAVTSALYGKTEAFF. The J gene is TRBJ1-1, the V gene TRBV7-8; D call uncertain. The CDR3 is made up of 15 amino acids. From germline, CDR1 is SGHVS and CDR2 FQNEAQ. The V end lost 11 bases, the J end lost 5 bases, and 24 bases lay between the germline ends.

This chain uses TRBV4-1 with TRBJ2-7, with D unclear. The CDR3 totals 13 residues. Trimming cost V 2 bases and J 2 bases, with 7 bases left between them. Germline V gene data show CDR1 as MGHRA and CDR2 as YSYEKL. CDR3 DNA: TGCGCCAGCAGCCAACTCCGGGCCTACGAGCAGTACTTC. Protein: CASSQLRAYEQYF.

This clone has a count of ten or more. This rearrangement joins TRBV3-1 (or the pseudogene TRBV3-2) to TRBJ2-2; 9 bases line up with TRBD1. The CDR3 length is 16 residues. CDR1 is LGHDT, CDR2 YNNKEL, per germline (reference sequence). The V and J ends lost 2 bases and 5 bases, in that order; junction bases with no gene match: 6. The CDR3, as DNA: TGTGCCAGCAGCCAAACAGGGGGCCTTTGGACCGGGGAGCTGTTTTTT. It codes for CASSQTGGLWTGELFF.

The CDR3 nucleotides read TGTGCCAGCAGTTTAGCCTGGGGCAGGGAAGAAGATACGCAGTATTTT. Amino acids: CASSLAWGREEDTQYF. The chain uses TRBV27 and TRBJ2-3; D is perhaps TRBD1 (5 bases). In germline, CDR1 is MNHEY, CDR2 SMNVEV (reference sequence). Trimming shortened V by 2 bases and J by 5 bases, and 17 bases separated the two germline ends. The CDR3 length is 16 residues.

The chain recombines TRBV5-8 with TRBJ2-2; D tentatively fits TRBD1 or TRBD2 (6 bases each). The CDR3 has 14 amino acids. V was clipped by 7 bases and J by 7 bases, with 17 bases between them. Germline loops: CDR1 SGHTS, CDR2 YDEGEE. The CDR3 coding sequence is TGTGCCAGCCGATGGAGGGGGGCGAGCGGGGAGCTGTTTTTT. Amino acids: CASRWRGASGELFF.

The CDR3 DNA is TGTGCCAGCAGCCAAGAAGAAGGATACAGGCTGAACACTGAAGCTTTCTTT. Amino acid sequence: CASSQEEGYRLNTEAFF. The rearrangement links TRBV3-1 (or the pseudogene TRBV3-2) to TRBJ1-1, with D perhaps matching TRBD1 (5 bases). The CDR3 is 17 amino acids. Between the trimmed V and J ends, which lost 0 bases and 0 bases, there was a span of 14 bases. Germline V gives CDR1 LGHDT, CDR2 YNNKEL (reference sequence).

The V gene is TRBV7-2, the J gene TRBJ2-1; a weak D match, TRBD2 (6 bases). The V end lost 5 bases, the J end lost 8 bases, and 19 bases lay between the germline ends. The CDR3 sequence is 15 residues long. Germline lookup yields CDR1 SGHTA and CDR2 FQGNSA. As DNA, the CDR3 is TGTGCCAGCAGCGCGCCGGGTGGGAGGTCCCATGAGCAGTTCTTC. Protein: CASSAPGGRSHEQFF.

The rearrangement joins TRBV15 to TRBJ2-7; TRBD2 agrees at 10 bases. The CDR3 is 16 amino acids. V trimming: 1 base; J trimming: 4 bases; junction bases outside the gene matches: 7. Germline V gene sequence: CDR1 LNHNV, CDR2 YYDKDF (reference sequence). The CDR3 loop reads CATSRGASGRGYEQYV. As DNA, the CDR3 is TGTGCCACCAGCAGAGGGGCTAGCGGGAGAGGGTACGAGCAGTACGTC.

The rearrangement uses TRBV4-3 and TRBJ1-1; D remains unclear. Germline CDR1 LGHNA, CDR2 YSLEER. The CDR3 consists of 15 residues. Trimming pared 0 bases from V and 0 bases from J, leaving 8 bases between. The CDR3 here is CASSQDWDLNTEAFF. The CDR3 bases are TGCGCCAGCAGCCAAGATTGGGATTTGAACACTGAAGCTTTCTTT.

The J gene is TRBJ2-7, the V gene TRBV7-9, with 10 bases identical to TRBD1. This CDR3 comprises 17 residues. Unmatched junction bases numbered 6, after V lost 1 base and J lost 0 bases. Germline V CDR1 and CDR2: SEHNR, FQNEAQ (reference sequence). The CDR3, as DNA: TGTGCCAGCAGCTTAGTTGGGACAGGGGTGAGCTCCTACGAGCAGTACTTC. Its translation is CASSLVGTGVSSYEQYF.

The rearrangement links TRBV2 to TRBJ1-2; 7 bases fit TRBD1. CDR1 is SNHLY and CDR2 is FYNNEI in the germline V gene. CDR3 length: 13 residues. The J segment lost 3 bases and the V segment lost 6 bases, leaving 4 bases of the junction unmatched. The chain's CDR3 is CASRVDRDYGYTF. CDR3 DNA: TGTGCCAGCAGAGTCGACAGGGACTATGGCTACACCTTC.

This clone has a single count. This chain connects TRBV18 to TRBJ2-3; TRBD1 matches 9 bases. The length of the CDR3 is 18 residues. The ends lost 3 bases at V and 1 base at J; junction bases unmatched: 11. Per germline, CDR1 KGHSH and CDR2 LQKENI. CDR3 sequence: CASSPELTGGAGTDTQYF. As DNA, the CDR3 is TGTGCCAGCTCACCCGAACTCACAGGGGGCGCTGGCACAGATACGCAGTATTTT.

The chain combines TRBV30 with TRBJ1-4, with 8 bases matching TRBD1. The germline CDR1 and CDR2 sequences are GTSNPN and SVGIG (reference sequence). Trimming removed 4 bases from V and 7 bases from J; junction bases left unmatched: 14. This CDR3 is 16 amino acids long. The CDR3 nucleotides are TGTGCCTGGAAACCGGGACAGGCCACCCGGGGTGAAAAACTGTTTTTT. Translated: CAWKPGQATRGEKLFF.

This chain uses TRBV29-1 with TRBJ1-2; TRBD1 aligns across 10 bases. Germline V gene sequence: CDR1 SQVTM, CDR2 ANQGSEA. J lost 4 bases, V lost 8 bases, and 10 bases had no gene match. CDR3 length equals 14 residues. CDR3 amino acids: CSLGTGEGPYGYTF. The CDR3, as DNA: TGCAGCTTAGGGACAGGGGAAGGTCCCTATGGCTACACCTTC.

The gene calls are TRBV27 and TRBJ1-5, with D unclear. V was trimmed by 8 bases and J by 7 bases, leaving 18 bases between them. CDR1 and CDR2 from the germline V gene are MNHEY and SMNVEV (reference sequence). CDR3 size: 14 residues. The CDR3 sequence is CASLVRQSKQPQHF. For the CDR3, the DNA is TGTGCCAGCCTAGTAAGGCAGTCAAAACAGCCCCAGCATTTT.

The V gene is TRBV11-2, the J gene TRBJ1-6; no clear D. The CDR3 has 18 residues. Trimming removed 5 bases from V and 8 bases from J, with 25 bases in between. CDR1 is SGHAT and CDR2 is FQNNGV in the germline V gene. For the CDR3, the DNA is TGTGCCAGCAGCCCTTTTGTCGTTGAAGGAGCGTTGGATTCACCCCTCCACTTT. Protein product: CASSPFVVEGALDSPLHF.

The table lists this clone with a count of one. Other DNA sequences in this sample translate to the same CDR3. CDR3 bases: TGTGCCAGCAGTCTCGTCGTGAACACTGAAGCTTTCTTT. Protein sequence: CASSLVVNTEAFF. The V gene is TRBV5-5, the J gene TRBJ1-1, with unresolved D. The V gene's germline CDR1 is SGHKS and CDR2 YYEKEE (reference sequence). V lost 5 bases to trimming and J lost 0 bases, with 8 bases between them. CDR3 length equals 13 residues.

This chain connects TRBV4-1 to TRBJ2-7, with 8 bases identical to TRBD2. Germline CDR1 MGHRA, CDR2 YSYEKL. The J segment lost 6 bases and the V segment lost 3 bases, leaving 13 bases of the junction unmatched. The CDR3 is 16 amino acids. CDR3 loop: CASSHFPGLVASEQYF. The CDR3, as DNA: TGCGCCAGCAGCCACTTTCCGGGACTAGTAGCCTCCGAGCAGTACTTC.

The CDR3 sequence: CSVEGSPGADEKLFF. The CDR3 nucleotides are TGCAGCGTTGAAGGGTCCCCAGGGGCGGATGAAAAACTGTTTTTT. The gene calls are TRBV29-1 and TRBJ1-4; TRBD1 might be the D (6 bases). CDR1 is SQVTM and CDR2 is ANQGSEA in the germline V gene. The germline V and J ends were trimmed by 1 base and 6 bases, with 15 bases remaining between them. The CDR3 consists of 15 residues.

The chain joins TRBV7-9 to TRBJ1-5; D may be TRBD1 (5 bases). Germline V gives CDR1 SEHNR, CDR2 FQNEAQ (reference sequence). V lost 1 base to trimming and J lost 2 bases, with 12 bases between them. The length of the CDR3 is 16 residues. CDR3 region: CASSLVGGGGNQPQHF. CDR3 nucleotides: TGTGCCAGCAGCTTAGTTGGGGGTGGCGGCAATCAGCCCCAGCATTTT. Full variable domain (rest looked up from reference TRBV7-9 and TRBJ1-5): DTGVSQNPRHKITKRGQNVTFRCDPISEHNRLYWYRQTLGQGPEFLTYFQNEAQLEKSRLLSDRFSAERPKGSFSTLEIQRTEQGDSAMYLCASSLVGGGGNQPQHFGDGTRLSIL.